This TCR beta chain was obtained from a study of blood T cell repertoires in COVID-19 (dated by TCRdb to 2019 to 2021). Looking at the study overall: Collaborator samples came from the United States, Italy and Spain and covered acute and convalescent phases of COVID-19. Where HLA class I and class II types were available, the types were taken from metadata supplied by the sample provider, not from assay-based typing. The sample metadata nearly always contained a de-identified subject ID, COVID-19 status, age in years and sex. Samples were obtained from the ongoing ImmuneRACE study (first 160 participants) and from 950 to 1,500 subjects provided by 6 global collaborators. The prospective study material was composed of cDNA or gDNA derived from T cells, B-cell-depleted T cells, or PBMCs. Deeply sampled blood TCRbeta repertoires from subjects exposed to, actively infected with, or recovered from COVID-19 were included in the dataset. The repertoires were made available in a free public database intended to serve as a resource for research on the immune response to SARS-CoV-2.

What the work shows at the level of the full study, not this receptor alone: Clinical and demographic metadata were provided uncurated, with the amount varying by source and participant.

Including the terminal cysteine and phenylalanine, the CDR3 comprises 13 residues. Here the CDR3 DNA is all that survives: 39 bases in frame from base 1. V drops 2 bases and J drops 5 bases, leaving 9 bases in between. As to this clone: Its specific antigen is unknown. The record has no base qualities; no much larger clone is one base away.

Participants in the prospective study were enrolled through a virtual design, were aged about 18 to 90 years, and lived in 24 United States geographic areas. Cohort assignment in the prospective study relied on participant-reported clinical history from a screening survey and a study questionnaire. For ImmuneRACE Cohort 3, a participant was defined as recovered based on two consecutive negative NP/OP PCR tests, clearance by a healthcare professional, or resolution of symptoms. In the prospective study, whole blood, serum and a nasopharyngeal or oropharyngeal swab were collected from each participant by mobile phlebotomists. Additional blood draws and questionnaires over an approximately two-month period could optionally be provided by prospective study participants. Before DNA extraction, prospective study blood samples were shipped either frozen or at room temperature. TCRbeta CDR3 regions were amplified from genomic DNA using the immunoSEQ Assay, a bias-controlled multiplex PCR. In the paper's pipeline: The number of nucleated cells in each sample was estimated by amplification of reference gene primers within the assay. To quantify the absolute abundance of each unique TCRbeta CDR3 rearrangement, sequence reads were collapsed and filtered. For each sample, productive Simpson clonality was calculated as the square root of Simpson's diversity index across productive rearrangements. In its TCRdb copy, this immuneACCESS table keeps in-frame sequences only and misses some clones. Where compared with another copy, unresolved V genes explain less than half of these, and the others have no known cause. V and J calls plus clone size are reproduced from that table; the DNA served to infer D and trimming. This sample comprises about 410,000 clones, around nine tenths of them detected only once. The ten largest clones capture 1.5% to 2% of the sample.

Sequenced: PBMCs or T cells enriched from blood (not recorded which). The chain employs TRBV12-3 or TRBV12-4 and TRBJ1-1; TRBD1 could be the D gene, as 5 bases match. This sequence originates from a woman in her 30s who had recovered from COVID-19. The DNA reads TGTGCCAGCAGTTTAAACAGGATAACTGAAGCTTTCTTT. It codes for CASSLNRITEAFF.